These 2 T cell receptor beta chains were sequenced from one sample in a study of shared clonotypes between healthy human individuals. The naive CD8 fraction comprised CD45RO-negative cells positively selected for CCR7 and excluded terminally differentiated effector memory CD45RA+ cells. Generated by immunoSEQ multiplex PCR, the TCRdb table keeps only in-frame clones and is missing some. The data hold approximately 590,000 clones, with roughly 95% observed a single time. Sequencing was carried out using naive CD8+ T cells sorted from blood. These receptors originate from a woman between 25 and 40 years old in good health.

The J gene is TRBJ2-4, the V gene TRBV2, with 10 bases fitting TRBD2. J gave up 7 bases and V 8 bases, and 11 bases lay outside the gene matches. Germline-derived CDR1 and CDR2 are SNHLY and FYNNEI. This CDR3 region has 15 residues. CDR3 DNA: TGTGCCAGCGCCAGGACTAGCGGAGGCCTGAACATTCAGTACTTC. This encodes CASARTSGGLNIQYF.

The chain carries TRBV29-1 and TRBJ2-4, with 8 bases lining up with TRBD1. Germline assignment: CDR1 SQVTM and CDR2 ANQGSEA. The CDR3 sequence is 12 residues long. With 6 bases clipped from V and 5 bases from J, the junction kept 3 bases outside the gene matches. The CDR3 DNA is TGCAGCGTCAGGACAGGGCAAAACATTCAGTACTTC. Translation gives CSVRTGQNIQYF.